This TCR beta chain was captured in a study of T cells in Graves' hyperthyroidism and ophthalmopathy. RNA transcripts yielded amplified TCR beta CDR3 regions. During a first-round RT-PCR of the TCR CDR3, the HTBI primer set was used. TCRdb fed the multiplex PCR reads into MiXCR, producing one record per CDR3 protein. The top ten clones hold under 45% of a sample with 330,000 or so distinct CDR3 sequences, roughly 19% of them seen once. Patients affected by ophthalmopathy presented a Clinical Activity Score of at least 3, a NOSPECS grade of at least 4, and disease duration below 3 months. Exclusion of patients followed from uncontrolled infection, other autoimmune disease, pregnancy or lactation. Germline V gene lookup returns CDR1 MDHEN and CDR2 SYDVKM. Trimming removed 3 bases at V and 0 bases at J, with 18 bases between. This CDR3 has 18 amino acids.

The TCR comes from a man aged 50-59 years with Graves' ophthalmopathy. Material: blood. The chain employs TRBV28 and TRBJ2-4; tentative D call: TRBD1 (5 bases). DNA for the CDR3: TGTGCCAGCAGTTTCTTACTCGACAGTACTCTAGCCAAAAACATTCAGTACTTC. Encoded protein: CASSFLLDSTLAKNIQYF.